This T cell receptor beta chain was profiled in a study of radiation and T cells in renal cell carcinoma. Sequencing was performed with immunoSEQ multiplex PCR; in TCRdb, only in-frame clones are kept and a portion is missing. The table has 100,000 to 150,000 clones, 81% seen once. This CDR3 is 13 amino acids long. V was pared by 4 bases and J by 3 bases, with 6 bases between. Germline V gene lookup returns CDR1 SGHDN and CDR2 FVKESK. This clone was observed a single time. Time point given: blood 2 weeks post-SBRT. Documented treatment: 15 Gy SBRT to primary tumor, nephrectomy 4 weeks later. Radiation-treated patients gave blood at baseline, week 2 and week 4.

Sequencing was performed on blood, taken from a patient whose treatment included radiotherapy and nephrectomy. This chain uses TRBV14 with TRBJ2-2; D is ambiguous. This sequence was found in a man aged 45-65 years with renal cell carcinoma. CDR3 region: CASSPVDTGELFF. The CDR3 DNA is TGTGCCAGCAGCCCGGTCGACACCGGGGAGCTGTTTTTT.